This entry lists 20 T cell receptor beta chains sequenced from one sample in a study of cytomegalovirus exposure and HLA in healthy donors. PCR primers comprised 60 Vbeta and 13 Jbeta primers. Sequenced by immunoSEQ multiplex PCR; TCRdb stores in-frame clones only, minus some. The data contain some 130,000 clones, 82% of them singletons. The sequencing input was PBMCs. Source of these receptors: a male donor in good health and CMV-seropositive.

CDR3 coding DNA: TGTGCCAGCAGTTACTCCCCGGGACAGGGGGGGAATGAGCAGTTCTTC. Translated: CASSYSPGQGGNEQFF. The gene calls are TRBV6-6 and TRBJ2-1; TRBD1 matches 11 bases. The CDR3 totals 16 residues. Germline CDR1 is MNHNY and CDR2 is SVGAGI (reference sequence). Trimming removed 0 bases from V and 7 bases from J; junction bases left unmatched: 5.

The genes are TRBV19 and TRBJ2-2; 7 bases line up with TRBD2. Germline CDR1 and CDR2: LNHDA and SQIVND (reference sequence). Germline trimming cut 7 bases from V and 2 bases from J; bases unmatched to any gene: 7. This CDR3 contains 15 residues. CDR3 amino acids: CASTSSGTNTGELFF. In DNA, the CDR3 is TGTGCCAGTACCTCGAGCGGGACCAACACCGGGGAGCTGTTTTTT.

V is TRBV7-9 and J is TRBJ1-1; 9 bases match TRBD1. Germline loops: CDR1 SEHNR, CDR2 FQNEAQ (reference sequence). The CDR3 sequence is 14 residues long. Trimming cost V 4 bases and J 7 bases; bases outside gene matches: 7. In nucleotides, the CDR3 is TGTGCCAGCAGCTGGACAGGGGACCGTAATGAAGCTTTCTTT. Amino acids: CASSWTGDRNEAFF.

This clone turned up a few times. The rearrangement joins TRBV7-9 to TRBJ2-4; 9 positions agree with TRBD2. Germline V gene sequence: CDR1 SEHNR, CDR2 FQNEAQ (reference sequence). The junction had 14 bases not matched to a gene; V was cut back by 4 bases and J by 1 base. The CDR3 spans 19 residues. The CDR3 protein is CASSWEREVSGLAKNIQYF. CDR3 in DNA: TGTGCCAGCAGCTGGGAGCGGGAGGTTTCTGGGCTGGCCAAAAACATTCAGTACTTC.

The J gene is TRBJ2-4, the V gene TRBV4-3; D perhaps matches TRBD1 (6 bases). The germline CDR1 and CDR2 sequences are LGHNA and YSLEER. This CDR3 spans 17 amino acids. V lost 4 bases to trimming and J lost 3 bases, with 19 bases between them. The CDR3 sequence is CASSPRAPGEFKNIQYF. CDR3 DNA sequence: TGCGCCAGCAGCCCCCGAGCCCCAGGGGAATTCAAAAACATTCAGTACTTC.

J is TRBJ2-1 and V is TRBV27; possibly TRBD2 for D (7 bases). V lost 6 bases and J lost 6, with 18 bases in between. There are 15 residues in the CDR3. Per the germline V gene, CDR1 is MNHEY and CDR2 is SMNVEV (reference sequence). This chain's CDR3 is CASRSPGGPGNEQFF. CDR3 in DNA: TGTGCCAGCAGGTCGCCGGGGGGCCCTGGCAATGAGCAGTTCTTC.

The rearrangement joins TRBV19 to TRBJ1-4, with 7 bases matching TRBD1. CDR1 is LNHDA, CDR2 SQIVND, per germline (reference sequence). The CDR3 covers 14 residues. The junction had 8 bases not matched to a gene; V was cut back by 8 bases and J by 5 bases. The CDR3 spells CASGRTGENEKLFF. The CDR3 DNA is TGTGCCAGTGGCCGGACAGGAGAGAATGAAAAACTGTTTTTT.

V is TRBV28 and J is TRBJ1-1; 8 nucleotides agree with TRBD1. Germline CDR1 and CDR2: MDHEN and SYDVKM. J lost 1 base, V lost 6 bases, and 4 bases had no gene match. The CDR3 has 14 amino acids. The CDR3 region is CASRPDRANTEAFF. The CDR3 DNA reads as TGTGCCAGCAGGCCGGACAGGGCGAACACTGAAGCTTTCTTT.

The chain carries TRBV5-1 and TRBJ2-1; possibly TRBD1 for D (5 bases). Trimming cost V 5 bases and J 8 bases, with 11 bases left between them. CDR1 is SGHRS, CDR2 YFSETQ, per germline. The CDR3 is made up of 12 amino acids. The CDR3 region is CASRITGDEQFF. CDR3 DNA sequence: TGCGCCAGCAGAATTACAGGAGATGAGCAGTTCTTC.

J is TRBJ2-1 and V is TRBV5-1, with D maybe TRBD1 (5 bases). The germline V gene encodes CDR1 SGHRS and CDR2 YFSETQ. V lost 0 bases and J 9 bases, leaving 19 bases between the germline ends. This CDR3 comprises 16 residues. CDR3 sequence reads: CASSLDPGYTGIEQFF. The CDR3 DNA reads TGCGCCAGCAGCTTGGACCCAGGGTATACCGGCATTGAGCAGTTCTTC.

The chain couples TRBV28 to TRBJ2-5; 9 nucleotides line up with TRBD1. V was pared by 4 bases and J by 2 bases, with 17 bases of the junction left unmatched. Germline V gives CDR1 MDHEN, CDR2 SYDVKM. The CDR3 has 19 amino acids. The CDR3 sequence is CASSSPRRGGTGRQETQYF. CDR3 sequence (DNA): TGTGCCAGCAGTTCGCCGAGGCGAGGCGGGACAGGGAGACAAGAGACCCAGTACTTC. Complete variable domain (other parts from reference TRBV28 and TRBJ2-5): DVKVTQSSRYLVKRTGEKVFLECVQDMDHENMFWYRQDPGLGLRLIYFSYDVKMKEKGDIPEGYSVSREKKERFSLILESASTNQTSMYLCASSSPRRGGTGRQETQYFGPGTRLLVL.

The V and J genes are TRBV7-6 and TRBJ1-1; D unclear. This CDR3 spans 13 amino acids. Deletions cut 6 bases from V and 4 bases from J, with 12 bases between. From germline, CDR1 is SGHVS and CDR2 FNYEAQ. CDR3 DNA: TGTGCCAGCAGTCTCGGAGCAGCCACTGAAGCTTTCTTT. It specifies CASSLGAATEAFF.

The V and J genes are TRBV9 and TRBJ1-5; TRBD1 might be the D (6 bases). CDR3 size: 15 residues. Germline CDR1 reads SGDLS; CDR2 reads YYNGEE. Trimming took off 2 bases at V and 0 bases at J, with 9 bases between the two ends. The CDR3 region has the DNA TGTGCCAGCAGCGTTTCAGGGGATAGCAATCAGCCCCAGCATTTT. Amino acid sequence: CASSVSGDSNQPQHF.

The chain uses TRBV19 and TRBJ2-2; D unclear. Between the trimmed V and J ends, which lost 3 bases and 4 bases, there was a span of 6 bases. The length of the CDR3 is 13 residues. Germline-derived CDR1 and CDR2 are LNHDA and SQIVND (reference sequence). In DNA, the CDR3 is TGTGCCAGTAGTATCGCGGTCACCGGGGAGCTGTTTTTT. Its translation: CASSIAVTGELFF.

The chain is built from TRBV21-1 and TRBJ1-1; the D call of TRBD1 is as the table states it, not checked on the DNA. TRBV21-1 is termed a pseudogene. CDR3 length: 17 residues. The CDR3 here is CASISPLTGVLNTEAFF. The CDR3 coding sequence is TGTGCCAGCATCTCACCATTGACAGGGGTACTGAACACTGAAGCTTTCTTT.

This sequence joins TRBV5-6 and TRBJ2-3; D might be TRBD2 (6 bases). CDR1 and CDR2 from the germline V gene are SGHDT and YYEEEE. The CDR3 totals 13 residues. Trimming stripped 10 bases from V and 0 bases from J, with 12 bases between. In DNA, the CDR3 is TGTGCCGGGGGGACCCGAAGCACAGATACGCAGTATTTT. Its protein is CAGGTRSTDTQYF.

The rearrangement joins TRBV28 to TRBJ2-7, with 13 nucleotides matching TRBD2. The CDR3 length is 16 residues. V gave up 1 base and J gave up 6 bases; unmatched junction bases: 6. Germline CDR1 reads MDHEN; CDR2 reads SYDVKM. The CDR3 DNA is TGTGCCAGCAGTTTATCCGCTAGGACTAGCGGGAGCGAGCAGTACTTC. This gives the protein CASSLSARTSGSEQYF.

The chain employs TRBV7-9 and TRBJ2-5, with D possibly being TRBD2 (6 bases). Per the germline V gene, CDR1 is SEHNR and CDR2 is FQNEAQ (reference sequence). Trimming cost V 5 bases and J 0 bases, with 10 bases left between them. This CDR3 has 14 amino acids. DNA for the CDR3: TGTGCCAGCAGCCCACGGGGGTACCAAGAGACCCAGTACTTC. Amino acids: CASSPRGYQETQYF.

This clone appeared once. CDR3 DNA: TGTGCCAGCAGCTCGGGACAGGCCTATCAGCCCCAGCATTTT. It translates to CASSSGQAYQPQHF. V usage is TRBV5-6 and J usage is TRBJ1-5, with 8 bases fitting TRBD1. CDR3 length equals 14 residues. The germline V gene has CDR1 SGHDT and CDR2 YYEEEE. The junction had 4 bases not matched to a gene; V was cut back by 3 bases and J by 5 bases.

This chain joins TRBV4-2 and TRBJ2-2, with a possible D match to TRBD2 (5 bases). This CDR3 is built from 15 residues. Trimming pared 0 bases from V and 0 bases from J, leaving 5 bases between. Germline loops: CDR1 LGHNA, CDR2 YNFKEQ. The DNA for the CDR3 is TGTGCCAGCAGCCAAGATAGCGCGAACACCGGGGAGCTGTTTTTT. This gives the protein CASSQDSANTGELFF.